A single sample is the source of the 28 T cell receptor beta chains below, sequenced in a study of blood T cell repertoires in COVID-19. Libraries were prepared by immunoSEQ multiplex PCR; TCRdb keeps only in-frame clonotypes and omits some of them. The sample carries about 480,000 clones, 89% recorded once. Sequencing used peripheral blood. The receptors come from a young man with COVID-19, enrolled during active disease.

The CDR3 protein is CASSEAGGPSTDTQYF. DNA of the CDR3: TGTGCCAGCAGTGAAGCAGGGGGCCCTTCCACAGATACGCAGTATTTT. The chain joins TRBV2 to TRBJ2-3; 7 bases match TRBD1. The V gene end was trimmed by 0 bases and the J gene end by 2 bases; junction bases not matched to a gene: 5. Germline-derived CDR1 and CDR2 are SNHLY and FYNNEI. The CDR3 runs 16 residues.

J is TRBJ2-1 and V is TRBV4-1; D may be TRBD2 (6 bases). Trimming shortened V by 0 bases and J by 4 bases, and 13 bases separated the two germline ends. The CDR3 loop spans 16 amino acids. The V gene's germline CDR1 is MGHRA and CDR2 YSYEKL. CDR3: CASSQDPGVLYNEQFF. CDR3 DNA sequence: TGCGCCAGCAGCCAAGATCCGGGGGTATTATACAATGAGCAGTTCTTC.

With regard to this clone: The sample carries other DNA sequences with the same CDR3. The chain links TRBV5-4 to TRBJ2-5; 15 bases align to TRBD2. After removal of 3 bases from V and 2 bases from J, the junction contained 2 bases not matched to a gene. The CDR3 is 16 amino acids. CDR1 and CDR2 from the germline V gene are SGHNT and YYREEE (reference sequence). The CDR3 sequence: CASSWTSGGAQETQYF. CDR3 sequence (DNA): TGTGCCAGCAGCTGGACTAGCGGGGGGGCTCAAGAGACCCAGTACTTC.

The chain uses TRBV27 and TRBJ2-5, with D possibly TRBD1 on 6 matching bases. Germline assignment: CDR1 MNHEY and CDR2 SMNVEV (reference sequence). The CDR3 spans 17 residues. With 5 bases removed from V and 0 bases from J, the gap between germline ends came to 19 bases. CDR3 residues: CASSPWGPSGNQETQYF. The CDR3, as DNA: TGTGCCAGCAGTCCGTGGGGGCCTAGTGGCAACCAAGAGACCCAGTACTTC.

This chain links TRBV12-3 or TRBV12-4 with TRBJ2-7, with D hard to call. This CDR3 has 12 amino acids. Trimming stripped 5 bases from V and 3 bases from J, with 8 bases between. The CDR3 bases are TGTGCCAGCAGTCAGTTCAGCTACGAGCAGTACTTC. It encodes CASSQFSYEQYF.

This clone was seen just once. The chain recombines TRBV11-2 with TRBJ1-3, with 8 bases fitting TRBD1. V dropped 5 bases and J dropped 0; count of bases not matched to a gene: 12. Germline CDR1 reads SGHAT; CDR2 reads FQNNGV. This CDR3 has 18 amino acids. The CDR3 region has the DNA TGTGCCAGCAGCGAACTCGGGACAGGCGTCGTCTCTGGAAACACCATATATTTT. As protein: CASSELGTGVVSGNTIYF.

As DNA, the CDR3 is TGCAGCGTTGTGGAGACAGGGGATGAAAAACTGTTTTTT. Translating gives CSVVETGDEKLFF. This chain joins TRBV29-1 and TRBJ1-4; 8 bases agree with TRBD1. The CDR3 totals 13 residues. Germline-derived CDR1 and CDR2 are SQVTM and ANQGSEA. J gave up 6 bases and V 4 bases, and 4 bases lay outside the gene matches.

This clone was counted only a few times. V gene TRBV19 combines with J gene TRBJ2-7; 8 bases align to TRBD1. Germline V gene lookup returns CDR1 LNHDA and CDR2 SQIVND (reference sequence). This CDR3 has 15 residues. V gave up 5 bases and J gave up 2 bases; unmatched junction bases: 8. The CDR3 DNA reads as TGTGCCAGTAGTCCGGGGACAGGACGAACCTACGAGCAGTACTTC. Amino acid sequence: CASSPGTGRTYEQYF.

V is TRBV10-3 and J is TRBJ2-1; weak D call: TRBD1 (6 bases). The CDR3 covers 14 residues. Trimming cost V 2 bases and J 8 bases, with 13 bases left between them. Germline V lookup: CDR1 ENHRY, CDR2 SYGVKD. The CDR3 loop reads CAISEPTYRDEQFF. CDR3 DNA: TGTGCCATCAGTGAGCCGACCTACAGGGATGAGCAGTTCTTC.

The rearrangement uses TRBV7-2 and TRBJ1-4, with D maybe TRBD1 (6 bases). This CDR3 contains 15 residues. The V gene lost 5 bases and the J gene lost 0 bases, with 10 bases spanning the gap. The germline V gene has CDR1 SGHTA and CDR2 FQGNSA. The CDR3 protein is CASSKDRSTNEKLFF. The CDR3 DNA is TGTGCCAGCAGCAAAGACAGGTCAACTAATGAAAAACTGTTTTTT.

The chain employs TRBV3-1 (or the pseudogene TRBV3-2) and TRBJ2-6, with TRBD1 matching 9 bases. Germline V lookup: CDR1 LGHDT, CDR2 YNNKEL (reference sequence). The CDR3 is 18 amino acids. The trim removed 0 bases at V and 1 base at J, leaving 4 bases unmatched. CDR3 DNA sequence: TGTGCCAGCAGCCAAGAGGACAGGGGAAAGTCTGGGGCCAACGTCCTGACTTTC. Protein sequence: CASSQEDRGKSGANVLTF.

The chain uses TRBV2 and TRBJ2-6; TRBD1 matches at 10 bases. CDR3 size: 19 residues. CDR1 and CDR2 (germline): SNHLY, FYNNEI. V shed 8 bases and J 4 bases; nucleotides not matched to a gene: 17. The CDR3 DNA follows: TGTGCCAGCGGGGATTTAATACCGGGACAGGGGCACGGGGCCAACGTCCTGACTTTC. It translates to CASGDLIPGQGHGANVLTF.

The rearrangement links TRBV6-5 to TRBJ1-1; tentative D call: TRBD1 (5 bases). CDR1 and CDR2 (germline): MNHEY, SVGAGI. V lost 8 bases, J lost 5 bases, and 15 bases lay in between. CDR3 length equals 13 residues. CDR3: CASGQGGETEAFF. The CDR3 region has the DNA TGTGCCAGCGGTCAGGGAGGTGAAACTGAAGCTTTCTTT.

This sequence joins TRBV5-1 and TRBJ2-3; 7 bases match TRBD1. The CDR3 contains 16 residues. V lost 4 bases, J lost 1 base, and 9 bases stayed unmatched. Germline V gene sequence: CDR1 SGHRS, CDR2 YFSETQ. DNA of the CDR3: TGCGCCAGCAGCCCACCGTTAGGGGGCGGCACAGATACGCAGTATTTT. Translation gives CASSPPLGGGTDTQYF.

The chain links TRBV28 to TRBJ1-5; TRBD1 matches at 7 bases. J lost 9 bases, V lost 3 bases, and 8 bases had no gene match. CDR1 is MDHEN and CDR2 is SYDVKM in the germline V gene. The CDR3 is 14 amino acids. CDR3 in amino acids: CASSFEGASRPQHF. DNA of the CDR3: TGTGCCAGCAGTTTCGAGGGGGCCAGTCGGCCCCAGCATTTT.

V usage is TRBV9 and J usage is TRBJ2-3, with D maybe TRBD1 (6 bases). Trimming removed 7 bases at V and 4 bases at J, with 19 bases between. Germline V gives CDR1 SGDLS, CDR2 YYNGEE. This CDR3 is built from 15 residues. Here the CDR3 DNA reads TGTGCCAGCTGTCGGCAGGGGCTATTATCAGATACGCAGTATTTT. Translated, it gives CASCRQGLLSDTQYF.

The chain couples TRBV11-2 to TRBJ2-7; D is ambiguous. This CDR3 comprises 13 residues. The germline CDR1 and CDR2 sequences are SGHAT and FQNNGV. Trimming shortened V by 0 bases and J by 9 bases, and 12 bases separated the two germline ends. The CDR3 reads CASSLDFFGAQYF. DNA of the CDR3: TGTGCCAGCAGCTTAGATTTTTTCGGAGCGCAGTACTTC.

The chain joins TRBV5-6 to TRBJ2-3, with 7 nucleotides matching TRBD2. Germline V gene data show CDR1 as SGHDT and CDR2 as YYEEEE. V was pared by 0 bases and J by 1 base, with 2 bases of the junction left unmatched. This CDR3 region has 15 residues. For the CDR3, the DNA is TGTGCCAGCAGCTTGGGGCTAGCGGGCACAGATACGCAGTATTTT. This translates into CASSLGLAGTDTQYF.

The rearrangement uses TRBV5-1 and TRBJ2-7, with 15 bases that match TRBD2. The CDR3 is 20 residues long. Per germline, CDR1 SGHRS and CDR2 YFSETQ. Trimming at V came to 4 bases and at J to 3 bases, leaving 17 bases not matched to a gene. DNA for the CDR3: TGCGCCAGCAGCCCCGGATCTGGGGGACTAGCGGGGGGAAAGAACTACGAGCAGTACTTC. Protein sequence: CASSPGSGGLAGGKNYEQYF.

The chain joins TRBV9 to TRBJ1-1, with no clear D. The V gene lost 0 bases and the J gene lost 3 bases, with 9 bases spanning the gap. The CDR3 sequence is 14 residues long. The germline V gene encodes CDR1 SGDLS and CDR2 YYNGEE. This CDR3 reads CASSVVSVYTEAFF. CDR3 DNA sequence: TGTGCCAGCAGCGTAGTTTCAGTATACACTGAAGCTTTCTTT. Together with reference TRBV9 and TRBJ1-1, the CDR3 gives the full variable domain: DSGVTQTPKHLITATGQRVTLRCSPRSGDLSVYWYQQSLDQGLQFLIQYYNGEERAKGNILERFSAQQFPDLHSELNLSSLELGDSALYFCASSVVSVYTEAFFGQGTRLTVV.

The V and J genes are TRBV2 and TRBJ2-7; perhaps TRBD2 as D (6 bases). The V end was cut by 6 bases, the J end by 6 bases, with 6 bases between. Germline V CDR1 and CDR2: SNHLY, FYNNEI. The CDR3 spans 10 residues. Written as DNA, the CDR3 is TGTGCCAGCAGGACTAGCGAGCAGTACTTC. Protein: CASRTSEQYF.

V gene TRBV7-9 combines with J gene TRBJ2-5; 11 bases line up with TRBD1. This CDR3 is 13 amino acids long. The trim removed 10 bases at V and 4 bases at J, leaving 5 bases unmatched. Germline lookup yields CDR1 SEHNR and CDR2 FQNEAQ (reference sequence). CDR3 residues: CATGQGAGETQYF. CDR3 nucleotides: TGTGCCACTGGACAGGGGGCGGGAGAGACCCAGTACTTC.

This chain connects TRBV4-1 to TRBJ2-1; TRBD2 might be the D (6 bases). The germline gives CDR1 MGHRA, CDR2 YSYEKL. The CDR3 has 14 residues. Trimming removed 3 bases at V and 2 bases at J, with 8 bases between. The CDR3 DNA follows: TGCGCCAGCAGCCAGCGGGATCCCTACAATGAGCAGTTCTTC. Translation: CASSQRDPYNEQFF.

The CDR3 region is CASSQGLAGEGDEQFF. The CDR3 DNA is TGTGCCAGCAGCCAAGGGTTGGCGGGAGAAGGGGATGAGCAGTTCTTC. The J gene is TRBJ2-1, the V gene TRBV7-9; 7 bases map to TRBD2. Germline CDR1 and CDR2: SEHNR and FQNEAQ (reference sequence). CDR3 size: 16 residues. Trimming took 5 bases from V and 8 from J; bases not matched to a gene: 15.

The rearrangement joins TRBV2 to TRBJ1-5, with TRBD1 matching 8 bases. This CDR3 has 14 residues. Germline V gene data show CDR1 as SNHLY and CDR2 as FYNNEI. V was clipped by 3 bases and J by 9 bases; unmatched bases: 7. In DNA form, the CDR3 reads TGTGCCAGCAGTGAGCTAACAGGGGGTACGCCCCAGCATTTT. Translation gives CASSELTGGTPQHF.

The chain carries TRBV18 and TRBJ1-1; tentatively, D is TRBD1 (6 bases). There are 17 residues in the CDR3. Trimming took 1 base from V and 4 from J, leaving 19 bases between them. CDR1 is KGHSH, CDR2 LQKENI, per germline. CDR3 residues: CASSPRLEPPQGTEAFF. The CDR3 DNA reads TGTGCCAGCTCACCACGTTTAGAACCCCCACAGGGCACTGAAGCTTTCTTT.

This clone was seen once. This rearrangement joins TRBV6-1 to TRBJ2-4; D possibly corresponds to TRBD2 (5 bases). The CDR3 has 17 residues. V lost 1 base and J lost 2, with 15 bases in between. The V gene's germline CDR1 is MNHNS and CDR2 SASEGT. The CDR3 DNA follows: TGTGCCAGCAGTGAAGTAGGGTCCAGGAGGTCCAAAAACATTCAGTACTTC. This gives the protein CASSEVGSRRSKNIQYF.

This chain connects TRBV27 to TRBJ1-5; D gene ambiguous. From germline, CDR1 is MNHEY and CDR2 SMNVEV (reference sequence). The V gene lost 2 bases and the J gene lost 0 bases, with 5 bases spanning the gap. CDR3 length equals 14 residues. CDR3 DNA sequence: TGTGCCAGCAGTTTACGGTATAGCAATCAGCCCCAGCATTTT. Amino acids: CASSLRYSNQPQHF.